This TCR beta chain was identified during a study of T-cell memory formation after mild COVID-19. Looking at the study overall: Largely, TCR clusters stayed within a single donor.

Study-wide points: Pre-infection memory harbored some responding clones, suggesting cross-reactive memory joined. Clones contracting over day 15 to 85 were CD4/CD8 balanced, with later expanders leaning CD4+.

5'RACE primed from the constant segment yielded TCR alpha and TCR beta cDNA libraries bearing sample barcodes and UMIs. TCRdb used MiXCR to reprocess the 5' RACE reads, holding one entry per CDR3 protein. The sample lists approximately 100,000 distinct CDR3 sequences; approximately 23% were seen once. This clonotype occurred once. Antigen specificity is unknown. Trimming cost V 5 bases and J 2 bases; bases outside gene matches: 5. The V gene's germline CDR1 is SEHNR and CDR2 FQNEAQ (reference sequence). This CDR3 contains 14 residues. The sample comprised PBMCs or a T cell subset sorted from them (not recorded which). The rearrangement links TRBV7-9 to TRBJ2-5; TRBD1 matches at 7 bases. This sequence was found in a man aged 18 to 30 who had mild COVID-19 (a few samples of this study predate the infection). Cell type and time point are not known. The CDR3 DNA is TGTGCCAGCAGCCACAGGGGATGGCAAGAGACCCAGTACTTC. Translating gives CASSHRGWQETQYF.